In its sample, the clone carrying this T cell receptor beta chain is medium-sized. The treatment: randomized to nivolumab then ipilimumab (arm A) or the reverse (arm B). This entry comes from a study of sequential checkpoint blockade in melanoma. Study in general: Under 25 patients had matched tumor biopsies before treatment and at week 13 after nivolumab or ipilimumab alone.

V shed 6 bases, J shed 5 bases, and the junction held 9 bases outside the gene matches. Per germline, CDR1 MNHGY and CDR2 SAAAGT. The CDR3 is 15 residues long. Generated by immunoSEQ multiplex PCR, the TCRdb table keeps only in-frame clones and is missing some. The sample consists of about 4,000 clones, approximately 19% of them appearing once. The source is a human donor with melanoma. The material was tumor tissue (inferred from file names), obtained from a patient given nivolumab and ipilimumab in sequence. The chain joins TRBV6-8 to TRBJ1-1; 10 bases align to TRBD1. The CDR3 here is CASSTRTGGWTEAFF. CDR3 coding DNA: TGTGCCAGCAGCACTAGGACAGGGGGATGGACTGAAGCTTTCTTT.